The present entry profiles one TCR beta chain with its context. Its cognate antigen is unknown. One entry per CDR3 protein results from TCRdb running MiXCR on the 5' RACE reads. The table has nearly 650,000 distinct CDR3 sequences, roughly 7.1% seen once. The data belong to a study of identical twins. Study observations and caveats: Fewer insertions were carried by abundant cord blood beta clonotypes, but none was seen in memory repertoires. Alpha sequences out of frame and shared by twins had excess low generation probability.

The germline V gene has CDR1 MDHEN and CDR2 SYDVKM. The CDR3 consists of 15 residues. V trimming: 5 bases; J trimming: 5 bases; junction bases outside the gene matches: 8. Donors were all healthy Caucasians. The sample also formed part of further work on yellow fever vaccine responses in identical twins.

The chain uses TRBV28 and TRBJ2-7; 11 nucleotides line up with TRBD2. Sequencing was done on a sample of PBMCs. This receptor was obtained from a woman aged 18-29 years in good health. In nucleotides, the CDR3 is TGTGCCAGCAGTGCCCCTCTAGCGGGAGGCGACGAGCAGTACTTC. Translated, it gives CASSAPLAGGDEQYF.